This T cell receptor (beta chain) stems from a study of vaccination and CD4 T cells after COVID-19. Cultured CD4+ T-cell DNA underwent Oncomine TCR Beta short-read sequencing. TCRdb redid the calling of the PCR reads with MiXCR, one entry per CDR3 protein. Of fewer than 20,000 distinct CDR3 sequences in the sample, about 43% are singletons; the top ten hold roughly 15%. This clonotype is medium-sized within its sample. As yet, its antigen is unknown. In germline, CDR1 is DFQATT, CDR2 SNEGSKA (reference sequence). Between the trimmed V and J ends, which lost 6 bases and 1 base, there was a span of 15 bases. The CDR3 is 14 amino acids. The treatment denotes: approximately 9-day PBMC culture with coronavirus spike peptide pools or control peptides (ViraFEST assay).

This specimen was CD4+ T cells from blood, cultured in vitro, taken before SARS-CoV-2 vaccination. The rearrangement links TRBV20-1 to TRBJ1-1; D is perhaps TRBD1 (5 bases). The sequence was collected from a human donor who had recovered from COVID-19. CDR3 amino acids: CSAATGTANTEAFF. In DNA form, the CDR3 reads TGCAGTGCCGCAACCGGGACGGCGAACACTGAAGCTTTCTTT.